A single sample gave rise to the 10 T cell receptor beta chains below, sequenced in a study of identical twins. Each CDR3 protein gets one entry after TCRdb re-called the 5' RACE reads with MiXCR. The profile shows a few hundred thousand distinct CDR3 sequences, roughly 24% of them singletons. These data also formed part of another study, on T cells expressing NK-cell markers.

Input material: CD4+ T cells sorted from blood. These receptors were obtained from a woman younger than 30 in good health.

This clonotype has a handful of counts. The CDR3 sequence: CASSFKGFGGSSTYEQYF. The DNA for the CDR3 is TGTGCCAGCAGTTTTAAGGGGTTCGGGGGCTCTTCCACCTACGAGCAGTACTTC. The chain has TRBV27 and TRBJ2-7; D might be TRBD1 or TRBD2, each matching 6 bases. Trimming took 3 bases from V and 2 from J, leaving 23 bases between them. The germline V gene has CDR1 MNHEY and CDR2 SMNVEV (reference sequence). The CDR3 is 18 amino acids.

The CDR3 nucleotides are TGTGCCACATTGCAACAGGGGTCAATATACAATGAGCAGTTCTTC. Translated, it gives CATLQQGSIYNEQFF. The chain links TRBV6-1 to TRBJ2-1; 7 bases agree with TRBD1. Germline V CDR1 and CDR2: MNHNS, SASEGT. V shed 10 bases, J shed 4 bases, and the junction held 13 bases outside the gene matches. The CDR3 runs 15 residues.

The genes are TRBV12-3 or TRBV12-4 and TRBJ2-2; D possibly corresponds to TRBD2 (5 bases). This CDR3 has 15 residues. Trimming removed 6 bases at V and 5 bases at J, with 16 bases between. CDR3 region: CASSGEGSRTGELFF. CDR3 nucleotide sequence: TGTGCCAGCAGCGGGGAAGGGTCAAGGACCGGGGAGCTGTTTTTT.

This clonotype has only a few counts. CDR3 region: CAISPNAGIDTQYF. CDR3 sequence (DNA): TGTGCCATCAGTCCAAACGCGGGGATAGATACGCAGTATTTT. The rearrangement links TRBV10-3 to TRBJ2-3; TRBD2 is a possible D gene (6 bases). Germline V lookup: CDR1 ENHRY, CDR2 SYGVKD. Trimming shortened V by 5 bases and J by 5 bases, and 14 bases separated the two germline ends. The CDR3 contains 14 residues.

This clonotype was observed a handful of times. This sequence joins TRBV7-9 and TRBJ2-3; D is unresolved. This CDR3 has 13 residues. Germline CDR1 SEHNR, CDR2 FQNEAQ (reference sequence). Trimming pared 1 base from V and 5 bases from J, leaving 7 bases between. CDR3 nucleotides: TGTGCCAGCAGCTTAGGGTCTGGAGATACGCAGTATTTT. As protein: CASSLGSGDTQYF.

This clonotype turned up a few times. This rearrangement joins TRBV9 to TRBJ2-3; D is undetermined. This CDR3 spans 15 amino acids. V shed 1 base and J shed 0 bases, with 9 bases lying between them. CDR1 is SGDLS and CDR2 is YYNGEE in the germline V gene. The CDR3 sequence is CASSVTPTSTDTQYF. The CDR3 DNA reads as TGTGCCAGCAGCGTAACCCCGACTAGCACAGATACGCAGTATTTT.

J is TRBJ1-1 and V is TRBV29-1; a weak D match, TRBD1 (5 bases). Germline CDR1 is SQVTM and CDR2 is ANQGSEA. The V gene lost 7 bases and the J gene lost 4 bases, with 13 bases spanning the gap. The CDR3 is made up of 12 amino acids. The CDR3 DNA follows: TGCAGCGGCTACTGGGGGGGCACTGAAGCTTTCTTT. Its protein product is CSGYWGGTEAFF.

This clonotype was observed a handful of times. The CDR3 coding sequence is TGTGCCAGCAAGGGCATTAACACTGAAGCTTTCTTT. This gives the protein CASKGINTEAFF. The V and J genes are TRBV6-6 and TRBJ1-1, with D unresolved. Looked up from germline, CDR1 is MNHNY and CDR2 is SVGAGI (reference sequence). The CDR3 consists of 12 residues. Deletions cut 7 bases from V and 2 bases from J, with 8 bases between.

This chain links TRBV6-2 or TRBV6-3 with TRBJ2-7; no firm D call. The CDR3 covers 14 residues. Trimming cost V 4 bases and J 0 bases, with 10 bases left between them. Germline V gene data show CDR1 as MNHEY and CDR2 as SVGEGT. This CDR3 reads CASSWSESSYEQYF. Written as DNA, the CDR3 is TGTGCCAGCAGTTGGTCGGAAAGCTCCTACGAGCAGTACTTC.

This sequence joins TRBV20-1 and TRBJ2-7; D uncertain. Germline assignment: CDR1 DFQATT and CDR2 SNEGSKA (reference sequence). This CDR3 is 14 amino acids long. The V gene lost 2 bases and the J gene lost 2 bases, with 13 bases spanning the gap. The CDR3 loop reads CSARPRRKTYEQYF. CDR3 nucleotides: TGCAGTGCTAGACCTCGGAGAAAAACCTACGAGCAGTACTTC.